The sequence of this T cell receptor beta chain was determined in a study of shared clonotypes between healthy human individuals. Generated by immunoSEQ multiplex PCR, the TCRdb table keeps only in-frame clones and is missing some. The repertoire holds about 2 million clones, with over 85% as singletons. Terminally differentiated effector memory CD45RA+ cells were excluded by CCR7 positive selection of CD45RO-negative cells. As regards this clone: Other nucleotide sequences in the sample specify the same CDR3.

The sequence was obtained from a man aged 18 to 30 in good health. What was sequenced was naive CD8+ T cells sorted from blood.

CDR3 DNA: TGTGCCAGCAGTTTAAAGGGCTCCTACGAGCAGTACTTC. Translated: CASSLKGSYEQYF. The gene calls are TRBV27 and TRBJ2-7; D is unclear. The CDR3 has 13 amino acids. Trimming took off 2 bases at V and 0 bases at J, with 5 bases between the two ends. Looked up from germline, CDR1 is MNHEY and CDR2 is SMNVEV (reference sequence).